This TCR beta chain is from a study of T-cell memory formation after mild COVID-19. This clonotype occurred many times. Its antigen is not known. The CDR3 totals 13 residues. The V end was cut by 3 bases, the J end by 0 bases, with 5 bases between. TCRdb redid the calling of the 5' RACE reads with MiXCR, one entry per CDR3 protein. The repertoire holds 120,000 to 150,000 distinct CDR3 sequences, with 5.5% to 7% as singletons. General study points: Those CD4+ clones that contracted were mainly in CM and EM (CD8+ ones in EMRA). Some clones that responded were present in memory (sampled pre-infection), which suggests cross-reactive memory joined.

This chain links TRBV12-3 or TRBV12-4 with TRBJ2-5; the D is unclear. This receptor was taken from an adult woman who had mild COVID-19 (a few samples of this study predate the infection). Cell type and time point are not known. Sequencing used PBMCs or a T cell subset sorted from them (not recorded which). The CDR3 here is CASSLADQETQYF. The DNA of the CDR3 is TGTGCCAGCAGTTTGGCAGACCAAGAGACCCAGTACTTC.